The 10 T cell receptor beta chains reported below all come from one sample, sequenced in a study of cytomegalovirus exposure and HLA in healthy donors (dated 2017 in TCRdb). Libraries came from the immunoSEQ multiplex PCR assay. For the multiplex PCR, a mixture combining 60 forward primers for TCR Vbeta segments and 13 reverse primers for TCR Jbeta segments was used. Imported from immuneACCESS, the table was reduced by TCRdb to in-frame sequences with V and J called. These copies leave out some clones; in studies compared against another copy, an unresolved V gene accounts for under half, and the cause of the remainder is not known. This sample's table has entries for just over 200,000 clones. 0.9% to 1.4% of the sample goes to the ten largest clones. The sequenced sample consisted of PBMCs. The source is a girl aged 2-10 years in good health and CMV-seropositive.

This chain joins TRBV28 and TRBJ2-7, with 9 bases aligning to TRBD1. The CDR3 is made up of 17 amino acids. Germline CDR1 and CDR2: MDHEN and SYDVKM. The trim removed 4 bases at V and 4 bases at J, leaving 14 bases unmatched. CDR3 DNA sequence: TGTGCCAGCAGTTCCAACACTCTCGGGACAGGGTCTTACGAGCAGTACTTC. It is translated as CASSSNTLGTGSYEQYF.

Note on this clone: The junction does not match germline at one end; this may be a read error. This sequence joins TRBV28 and TRBJ2-5; perhaps TRBD1 as D (6 bases). Germline V gives CDR1 MDHEN, CDR2 SYDVKM. CDR3 length: 11 residues. This chain's CDR3 is CASKNTGPVNF. In DNA form, the CDR3 reads TGTGCCAGCAAAAATACAGGGCCCGTAAACTTC.

Written as DNA, the CDR3 is TGTGCCAGCATGGGAGGGGACAGGGGATACGAGCAGTACTTC. Translating it yields CASMGGDRGYEQYF. This chain joins TRBV6-1 and TRBJ2-7; the match to TRBD1 covers 10 bases. Trimming at V came to 7 bases and at J to 4 bases, leaving 7 bases not matched to a gene. The CDR3 totals 14 residues. The germline V gene has CDR1 MNHNS and CDR2 SASEGT.

The V call is TRBV7-9, the J call TRBJ1-5, with D unresolved. This CDR3 spans 14 amino acids. Trimming took off 1 base at V and 8 bases at J, with 12 bases between the two ends. The germline gives CDR1 SEHNR, CDR2 FQNEAQ (reference sequence). CDR3 coding DNA: TGTGCCAGCAGCTTAGGGGAGAGGGAAGAGCCCCAGCATTTT. Encoded protein: CASSLGEREEPQHF.

The chain links TRBV11-2 to TRBJ2-7, with 8 bases identical to TRBD1. The CDR3 sequence is 12 residues long. CDR1 and CDR2 (germline): SGHAT, FQNNGV. The V segment lost 5 bases and the J segment 12 bases; nucleotides outside the gene matches: 9. CDR3 nucleotides: TGTGCCAGCAGCATGGTCGACAGGGGCTGGTACTTC. Translated: CASSMVDRGWYF.

V gene TRBV28 combines with J gene TRBJ1-1, with a possible D match to TRBD1 (6 bases). V dropped 3 bases and J dropped 1 base, with 27 bases sitting between them. This CDR3 has 20 residues. Germline CDR1 and CDR2: MDHEN and SYDVKM. The CDR3 DNA reads TGTGCCAGCAGTTTTTTAGGTCTTGGTGGGGGCGAAAGGGGGAACACTGAAGCTTTCTTT. The encoded protein is CASSFLGLGGGERGNTEAFF.

V usage is TRBV10-2 and J usage is TRBJ2-7, with 7 positions matching TRBD1. This CDR3 has 13 residues. Germline-derived CDR1 and CDR2 are WSHSY and SAAADI. V shed 8 bases and J 2 bases; nucleotides not matched to a gene: 6. CDR3 bases: TGCGCCAGCTATAGGCAGGGGGCCTACGAGCAGTACTTC. Translated: CASYRQGAYEQYF.

The CDR3 loop is CASIPDRGGGYTF. The CDR3 coding sequence is TGTGCCAGCATTCCTGACAGGGGAGGTGGCTACACCTTC. The V call is TRBV2, the J call TRBJ1-2, with TRBD1 identical over 8 bases. Germline V gives CDR1 SNHLY, CDR2 FYNNEI. CDR3 length: 13 residues. The ends lost 7 bases at V and 7 bases at J; junction bases unmatched: 8.

The rearrangement links TRBV30 to TRBJ1-5, with TRBD1 as a possible D gene (6 bases). Germline CDR1 is GTSNPN and CDR2 is SVGIG (reference sequence). V dropped 4 bases and J dropped 5 bases, with 12 bases sitting between them. CDR3 length equals 13 residues. The CDR3 DNA reads TGTGCCTGGAATCAGGGGAAAGATCAGCCCCAGCATTTT. Its protein is CAWNQGKDQPQHF.

The rearrangement joins TRBV5-1 to TRBJ1-1; TRBD1 matches 10 bases. Germline CDR1 SGHRS, CDR2 YFSETQ. V was pared by 4 bases and J by 5 bases, with 5 bases of the junction left unmatched. This CDR3 contains 14 residues. The CDR3 region has the DNA TGCGCCAGCAGCCAGACAGGGGGCTTTACTGAAGCTTTCTTT. This gives the protein CASSQTGGFTEAFF.